This TCR beta chain was retrieved from a study of blood T cell repertoires in COVID-19. Study details: Sites across the United States, Italy and Spain contributed samples from acute and convalescent COVID-19.

In the source study's methods: Counts of nucleated cells, estimated from reference gene primer amplification, were obtained. Assay used: immunoSEQ multiplex PCR; TCRdb lists only in-frame clones, some missing. The V and J calls and clone size come from that table; D and trimming were worked out from the DNA. The sample has under 500,000 clones, around nine tenths seen once. Participants, roughly 18 to 100 years old, spanned some 23 US areas. Participants' reported clinical history set cohort assignment. The CDR3 is 12 amino acids. V was shortened by 0 bases and J by 9 bases, with 6 bases between the two germline ends. Germline V lookup: CDR1 SGHVS, CDR2 FQNEAQ.

Sample: PBMCs or T cells enriched from blood (not recorded which). The chain carries TRBV7-8 and TRBJ1-5; D remains ambiguous. The receptor comes from a young woman with acute COVID-19. CDR3 residues: CASSLARLPQHF. The CDR3 DNA reads TGTGCCAGCAGCTTAGCGAGGCTGCCCCAGCATTTT.